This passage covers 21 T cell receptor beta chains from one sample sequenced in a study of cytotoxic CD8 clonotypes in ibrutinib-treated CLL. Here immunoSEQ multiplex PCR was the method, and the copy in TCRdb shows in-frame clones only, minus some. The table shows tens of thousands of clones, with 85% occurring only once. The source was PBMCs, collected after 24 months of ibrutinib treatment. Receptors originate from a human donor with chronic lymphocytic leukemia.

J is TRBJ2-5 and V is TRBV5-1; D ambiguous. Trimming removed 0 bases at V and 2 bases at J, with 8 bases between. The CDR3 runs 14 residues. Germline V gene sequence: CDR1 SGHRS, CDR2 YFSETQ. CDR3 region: CASSLVLTQETQYF. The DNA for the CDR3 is TGCGCCAGCAGCTTGGTCCTGACGCAAGAGACCCAGTACTTC.

The CDR3 region is CASSQSKGGVMGDDGYTF. The CDR3 DNA sequence: TGCGCCAGCAGTCAATCCAAGGGGGGTGTGATGGGTGATGATGGCTACACCTTC. The chain links TRBV23-1 to TRBJ1-2, with D possibly being TRBD1 (6 bases). TRBV23-1 is placed among ORFs of uncertain function. Between the trimmed V and J ends, which lost 0 bases and 6 bases, there was a span of 23 bases. The CDR3 totals 18 residues.

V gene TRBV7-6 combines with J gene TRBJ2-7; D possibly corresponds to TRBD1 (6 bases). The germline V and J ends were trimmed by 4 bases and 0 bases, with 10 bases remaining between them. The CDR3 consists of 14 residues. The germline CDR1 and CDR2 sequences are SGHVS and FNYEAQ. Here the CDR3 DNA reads TGTGCCAGCAGCTACAGGGCGAGCTCCTACGAGCAGTACTTC. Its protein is CASSYRASSYEQYF.

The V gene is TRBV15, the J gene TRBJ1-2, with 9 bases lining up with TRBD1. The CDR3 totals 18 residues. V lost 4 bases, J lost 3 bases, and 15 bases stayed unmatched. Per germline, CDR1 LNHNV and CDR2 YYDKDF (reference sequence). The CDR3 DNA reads TGTGCCACCAGCACACTCGCCCCCGGGACAGGGATCGACTATGGCTACACCTTC. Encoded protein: CATSTLAPGTGIDYGYTF.

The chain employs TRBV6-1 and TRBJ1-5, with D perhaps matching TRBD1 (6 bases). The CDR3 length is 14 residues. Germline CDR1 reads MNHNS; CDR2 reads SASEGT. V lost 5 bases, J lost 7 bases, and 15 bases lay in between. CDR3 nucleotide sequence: TGTGCCAGCAGTTTACAGGGTGGGTTCCAGCCCCAGCATTTT. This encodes CASSLQGGFQPQHF.

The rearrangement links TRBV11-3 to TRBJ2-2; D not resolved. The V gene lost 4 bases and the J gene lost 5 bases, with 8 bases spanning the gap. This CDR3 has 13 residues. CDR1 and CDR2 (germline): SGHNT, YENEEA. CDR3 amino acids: CASSYQTTGELFF. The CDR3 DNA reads TGTGCCAGCAGCTATCAGACGACCGGGGAGCTGTTTTTT.

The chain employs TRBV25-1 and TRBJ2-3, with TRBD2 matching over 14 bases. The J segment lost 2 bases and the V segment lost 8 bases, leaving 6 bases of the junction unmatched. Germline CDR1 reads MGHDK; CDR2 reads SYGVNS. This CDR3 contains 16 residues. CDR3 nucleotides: TGTGCCAGCCGACGGACTAGCGGGGGGTCCACAGATACGCAGTATTTT. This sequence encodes CASRRTSGGSTDTQYF.

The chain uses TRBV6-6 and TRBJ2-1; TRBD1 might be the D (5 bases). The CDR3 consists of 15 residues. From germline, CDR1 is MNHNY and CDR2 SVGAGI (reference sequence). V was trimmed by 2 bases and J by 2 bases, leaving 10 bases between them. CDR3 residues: CASSYAGFTYNEQFF. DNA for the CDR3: TGTGCCAGCAGTTACGCAGGGTTCACCTACAATGAGCAGTTCTTC.

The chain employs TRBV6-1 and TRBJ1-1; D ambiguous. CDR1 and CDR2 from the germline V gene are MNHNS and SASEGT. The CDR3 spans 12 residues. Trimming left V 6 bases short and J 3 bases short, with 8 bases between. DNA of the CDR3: TGTGCCAGCAGGTTCGGCGACACTGAAGCTTTCTTT. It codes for CASRFGDTEAFF.

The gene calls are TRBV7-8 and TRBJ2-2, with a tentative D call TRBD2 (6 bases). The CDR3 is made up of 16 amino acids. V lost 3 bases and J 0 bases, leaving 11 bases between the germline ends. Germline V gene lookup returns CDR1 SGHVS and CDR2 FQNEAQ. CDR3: CASSLTSATNTGELFF. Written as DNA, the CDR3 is TGTGCCAGCAGCTTGACTAGTGCTACGAACACCGGGGAGCTGTTTTTT.

The CDR3 is CASSLGGGTSYEQYF. The CDR3 DNA sequence: TGCGCCAGCAGCTTGGGTGGGGGCACTTCCTACGAGCAGTACTTC. This chain joins TRBV5-1 and TRBJ2-7; TRBD1 might be the D (6 bases). Trimming left V 0 bases short and J 1 base short, with 11 bases between. Germline values: CDR1 SGHRS, CDR2 YFSETQ. The CDR3 loop spans 15 amino acids.

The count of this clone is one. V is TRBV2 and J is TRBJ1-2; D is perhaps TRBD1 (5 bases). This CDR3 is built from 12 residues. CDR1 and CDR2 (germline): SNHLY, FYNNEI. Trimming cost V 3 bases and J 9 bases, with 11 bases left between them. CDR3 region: CASSEGEGSYTF. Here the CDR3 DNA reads TGTGCCAGCAGTGAGGGGGAAGGGAGCTACACCTTC.

CDR3 amino acids: CASSYGWSRIYEQYF. CDR3 DNA sequence: TGTGCCAGCAGTTACGGGTGGTCTAGAATCTACGAGCAGTACTTC. The chain carries TRBV6-8 and TRBJ2-5; the D is unclear. The J call may be faulty, since TRBJ2-7 better matches the DNA end. Germline CDR1 and CDR2: MNHGY and SAAAGT. There are 15 residues in the CDR3.

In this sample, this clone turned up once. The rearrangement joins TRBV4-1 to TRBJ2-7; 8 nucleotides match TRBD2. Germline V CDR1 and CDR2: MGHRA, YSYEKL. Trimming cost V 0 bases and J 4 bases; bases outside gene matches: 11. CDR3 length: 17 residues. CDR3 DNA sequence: TGCGCCAGCAGCCAAGAGTCAGTGCCACTAGCGGCGTACGAGCAGTACTTC. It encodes CASSQESVPLAAYEQYF.

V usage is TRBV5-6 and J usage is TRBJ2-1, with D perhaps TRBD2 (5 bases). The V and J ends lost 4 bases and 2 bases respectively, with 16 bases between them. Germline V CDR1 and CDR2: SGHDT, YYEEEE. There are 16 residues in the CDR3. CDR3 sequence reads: CASSASTSGAYNEQFF. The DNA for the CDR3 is TGTGCCAGCAGCGCCTCAACCTCCGGGGCCTACAATGAGCAGTTCTTC.

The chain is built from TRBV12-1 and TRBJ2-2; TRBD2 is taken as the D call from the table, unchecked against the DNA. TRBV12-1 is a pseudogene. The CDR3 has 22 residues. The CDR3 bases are TGTGCCAGCAGCTTTGTGCCCCCGGGGCGCGCTAGCGGGGTCACCCGCACCGGGGAGCTGTTTTTT. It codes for CASSFVPPGRASGVTRTGELFF.

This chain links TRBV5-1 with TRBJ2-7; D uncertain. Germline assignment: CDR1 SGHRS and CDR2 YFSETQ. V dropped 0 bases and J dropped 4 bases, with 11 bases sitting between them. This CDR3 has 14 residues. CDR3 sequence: CASSLGGVGYEQYF. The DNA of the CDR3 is TGCGCCAGCAGCTTGGGTGGGGTCGGGTACGAGCAGTACTTC.

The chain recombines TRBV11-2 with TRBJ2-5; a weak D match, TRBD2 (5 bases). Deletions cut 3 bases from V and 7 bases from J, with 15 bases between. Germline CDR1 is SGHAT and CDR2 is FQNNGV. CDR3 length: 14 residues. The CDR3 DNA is TGTGCCAGCAGCTTGTTGAACGAGGGTGGGACCCAGTACTTC. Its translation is CASSLLNEGGTQYF.

CDR3 loop: CASSVGGSGTEAFF. CDR3 sequence (DNA): TGTGCCAGCAGCGTAGGCGGCAGCGGCACTGAAGCTTTCTTT. This sequence joins TRBV9 and TRBJ1-1, with unresolved D. Germline lookup yields CDR1 SGDLS and CDR2 YYNGEE. The CDR3 is made up of 14 amino acids. With 0 bases removed from V and 4 bases from J, the gap between germline ends came to 10 bases.

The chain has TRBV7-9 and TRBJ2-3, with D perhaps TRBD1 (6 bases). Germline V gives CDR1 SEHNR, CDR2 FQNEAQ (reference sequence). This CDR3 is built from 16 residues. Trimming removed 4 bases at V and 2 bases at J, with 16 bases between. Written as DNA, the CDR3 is TGTGCCAGCAGCTACACCCAAGACAGGTACACAGATACGCAGTATTTT. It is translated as CASSYTQDRYTDTQYF.

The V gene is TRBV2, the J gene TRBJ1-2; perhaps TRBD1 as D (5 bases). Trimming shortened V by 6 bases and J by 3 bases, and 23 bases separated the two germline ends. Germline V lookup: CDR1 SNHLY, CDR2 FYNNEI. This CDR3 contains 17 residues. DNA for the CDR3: TGTGCCAGCAGAGACCTCGACAGCGAGCCTACGGACTATGGCTACACCTTC. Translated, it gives CASRDLDSEPTDYGYTF.